These 5 T cell receptor beta chains originate from one sample sequenced in a study of cytomegalovirus exposure and HLA in healthy donors (dated by TCRdb to 2017 to 2019). Libraries were prepared through the immunoSEQ multiplex PCR assay. For the multiplex PCR, a mixture combining 60 forward primers for TCR Vbeta segments and 13 reverse primers for TCR Jbeta segments was used. The clones in this table, taken by TCRdb from immuneACCESS, are in-frame only. Not every clone is retained; where verified, under half of the shortfall comes from an unresolved V gene, and the cause of the rest is unknown. This specimen's table enumerates some 130,000 clones. Clones ranked in the top ten supply 1.5% to 2% of the sample. Sequencing was done on a sample of PBMCs. The receptors come from a woman in her thirties or forties in good health and CMV-seropositive.

The genes are TRBV6-1 and TRBJ1-2; D gene unclear. Germline V gives CDR1 MNHNS, CDR2 SASEGT. V lost 8 bases to trimming and J lost 2 bases, with 15 bases between them. This CDR3 contains 14 residues. Here the CDR3 DNA reads TGTGCCAGCGGAGAGGCGGGAGGGAACTATGGCTACACCTTC. Translation gives CASGEAGGNYGYTF.

V is TRBV4-3 and J is TRBJ2-2; D is perhaps TRBD2 (6 bases). V shed 0 bases and J shed 4 bases, with 21 bases lying between them. Germline V gene lookup returns CDR1 LGHNA and CDR2 YSLEER. CDR3 length equals 19 residues. In DNA form, the CDR3 reads TGCGCCAGCAGCCAAGATCCGGGTCCTAGCGACACGGTCACCGGGGAGCTGTTTTTT. Amino acids: CASSQDPGPSDTVTGELFF.

The V and J genes are TRBV11-2 and TRBJ2-7, with D tentatively TRBD1 (6 bases). Germline assignment: CDR1 SGHAT and CDR2 FQNNGV. This CDR3 has 15 residues. Trimming took 3 bases from V and 0 from J, leaving 12 bases between them. The DNA of the CDR3 is TGTGCCAGCAGCTTCCAACAGGGTTACTCCTACGAGCAGTACTTC. Translating it yields CASSFQQGYSYEQYF.

V usage is TRBV7-8 and J usage is TRBJ2-7; possible D gene TRBD2, 5 bases. Germline CDR1 is SGHVS and CDR2 is FQNEAQ. The CDR3 loop spans 14 amino acids. The V end was cut by 5 bases, the J end by 1 base, with 12 bases between. CDR3: CASSILGVSYEQYF. CDR3 nucleotides: TGTGCCAGCAGCATCCTGGGAGTTTCCTACGAGCAGTACTTC.

The genes are TRBV28 and TRBJ1-2; D uncertain. Germline CDR1 MDHEN, CDR2 SYDVKM. V lost 2 bases, J lost 8 bases, and 15 bases lay in between. The CDR3 sequence is 14 residues long. The CDR3 sequence: CASSLGWERSGYTF. The CDR3 DNA reads as TGTGCCAGCAGTTTAGGGTGGGAGAGGAGCGGCTACACCTTC.